This passage covers 24 T cell receptor beta chains from one sample sequenced in a study of blood T cell repertoires in COVID-19. Method: immunoSEQ multiplex PCR; TCRdb's copy keeps in-frame clones and lacks some. Of tens of thousands of clones listed, roughly 77% are singletons. The sample taken for sequencing was peripheral blood. The receptors derive from a human donor in a cohort sampled during active COVID-19.

The chain is built from TRBV19 and TRBJ2-5; 8 nucleotides agree with TRBD2. The J segment lost 3 bases and the V segment lost 3 bases, leaving 3 bases of the junction unmatched. Germline V CDR1 and CDR2: LNHDA, SQIVND (reference sequence). The CDR3 runs to 14 residues. The CDR3 DNA reads TGTGCCAGTAGTATCACAGCGGGAGAAGAGACCCAGTACTTC. Amino acid sequence: CASSITAGEETQYF.

This chain joins TRBV28 and TRBJ2-6; TRBD1 is a possible D gene (6 bases). V was pared by 3 bases and J by 2 bases, with 8 bases between. The V gene's germline CDR1 is MDHEN and CDR2 SYDVKM. The CDR3 runs 15 residues. The CDR3 bases are TGTGCCAGCAGTTTGGGGGCCACTGGGGCCAACGTCCTGACTTTC. Amino acids: CASSLGATGANVLTF.

The chain recombines TRBV18 with TRBJ2-7; 10 bases line up with TRBD1. Trimming took 1 base from V and 5 from J; bases not matched to a gene: 5. The CDR3 has 15 residues. Germline CDR1 and CDR2: KGHSH and LQKENI. CDR3 sequence (DNA): TGTGCCAGCTCACCACGGGGGACAGGGGCCCACGAGCAGTACTTC. Protein: CASSPRGTGAHEQYF.

The chain recombines TRBV7-8 with TRBJ2-2, with D uncertain. Germline V gene lookup returns CDR1 SGHVS and CDR2 FQNEAQ. This CDR3 contains 13 residues. Trimming shortened V by 3 bases and J by 1 base, and 3 bases separated the two germline ends. In DNA, the CDR3 is TGTGCCAGCAGCTTTAAGAACACCGGGGAGCTGTTTTTT. Translating gives CASSFKNTGELFF.

In DNA, the CDR3 is TGTGCCTGGAGTGTTTGGTTTGGTGAACGAGCCTATGGCTACACCTTC. It encodes CAWSVWFGERAYGYTF. The chain carries TRBV30 and TRBJ1-2; no clear D. The V gene's germline CDR1 is GTSNPN and CDR2 SVGIG (reference sequence). This CDR3 comprises 16 residues. The V gene lost 0 bases and the J gene lost 4 bases, with 18 bases spanning the gap.

The rearrangement links TRBV29-1 to TRBJ2-1, with 11 nucleotides matching TRBD2. Germline V gene sequence: CDR1 SQVTM, CDR2 ANQGSEA. V lost 5 bases and J lost 8; bases outside the gene matches: 11. The CDR3 has 15 amino acids. The CDR3 sequence is CSVTGTSGLSHEQFF. The CDR3 bases are TGCAGCGTTACCGGGACTAGCGGCCTTAGCCATGAGCAGTTCTTC.

The genes are TRBV7-2 and TRBJ1-3; no reliable D call. The V gene lost 1 base and the J gene lost 4 bases, with 11 bases spanning the gap. Germline CDR1 SGHTA, CDR2 FQGNSA. CDR3 size: 15 residues. The CDR3 DNA is TGTGCCAGCAGCTTAGTCTTTGGGGAGGGAAACACCATATATTTT. Protein product: CASSLVFGEGNTIYF.

The chain links TRBV28 to TRBJ2-1, with D possibly being TRBD2 (6 bases). Per germline, CDR1 MDHEN and CDR2 SYDVKM. The V gene lost 6 bases and the J gene lost 4 bases, with 19 bases spanning the gap. This CDR3 is built from 16 residues. CDR3 bases: TGTGCCAGCAGCCCGGGGGAAGTTGGGGTTTACAATGAGCAGTTCTTC. Protein: CASSPGEVGVYNEQFF.

This chain connects TRBV15 to TRBJ1-6, with TRBD1 identical over 8 bases. The germline CDR1 and CDR2 sequences are LNHNV and YYDKDF (reference sequence). V gave up 0 bases and J gave up 9 bases; unmatched junction bases: 4. The CDR3 sequence is 15 residues long. The CDR3, as DNA: TGTGCCACCAGCAGAGACCAGACAGGGGTTTCACCCCTCCACTTT. Translating it yields CATSRDQTGVSPLHF.

The rearrangement uses TRBV9 and TRBJ2-7; 7 positions agree with TRBD1. The CDR3 is 13 amino acids. The ends lost 4 bases at V and 6 bases at J; junction bases unmatched: 7. CDR1 SGDLS and CDR2 YYNGEE come from the germline V gene. The CDR3 loop reads CASSLRGRGEQYF. The CDR3 coding sequence is TGTGCCAGCAGCCTTAGGGGGCGAGGCGAGCAGTACTTC.

In this sample, this clone turned up once. The chain links TRBV28 to TRBJ2-5, with 9 bases lining up with TRBD2. CDR1 and CDR2 (germline): MDHEN, SYDVKM. V dropped 6 bases and J dropped 5; count of bases not matched to a gene: 4. CDR3 length: 13 residues. The CDR3 DNA reads as TGTGCCAGCAGGTTAGCGGGAGTCGAGACCCAGTACTTC. The encoded protein is CASRLAGVETQYF.

The chain is built from TRBV9 and TRBJ2-7; 8 nucleotides agree with TRBD2. The CDR3 spans 17 residues. The V segment lost 4 bases and the J segment 0 bases; nucleotides outside the gene matches: 12. CDR1 and CDR2 (germline): SGDLS, YYNGEE. The CDR3, as DNA: TGTGCCAGCAGCCCCACATCACTAGCGGAGGACTCCTACGAGCAGTACTTC. Translated: CASSPTSLAEDSYEQYF.

The chain has TRBV5-1 and TRBJ2-7; TRBD1 matches at 7 bases. Germline CDR1 SGHRS, CDR2 YFSETQ. Losses at the gene ends were 5 bases for V and 6 bases for J; bases not matched to a gene: 11. This CDR3 spans 14 amino acids. The CDR3 spells CASREQGPPAEQYF. In DNA, the CDR3 is TGCGCCAGCAGGGAACAGGGGCCCCCGGCCGAGCAGTACTTC.

This chain uses TRBV7-9 with TRBJ2-1; 8 bases are a match to TRBD2. V shed 1 base and J 2 bases; nucleotides not matched to a gene: 7. The germline CDR1 and CDR2 sequences are SEHNR and FQNEAQ (reference sequence). This CDR3 comprises 17 residues. CDR3 bases: TGTGCCAGCAGCTTAGTGGCTAGCGGGTCCCCCTACAATGAGCAGTTCTTC. Protein product: CASSLVASGSPYNEQFF.

This clone has just one count. The genes are TRBV11-2 and TRBJ2-6; maybe TRBD2 (5 bases). V shed 8 bases and J shed 4 bases, with 15 bases lying between them. Germline V gene lookup returns CDR1 SGHAT and CDR2 FQNNGV. The length of the CDR3 is 15 residues. The CDR3 loop is CASDRRGSGANVLTF. The DNA for the CDR3 is TGTGCCAGCGATCGTCGGGGATCCGGGGCCAACGTCCTGACTTTC.

The chain uses TRBV24-1 and TRBJ2-2; D perhaps matches TRBD1 (5 bases). The germline V gene encodes CDR1 KGHDR and CDR2 SFDVKD. The CDR3 runs to 12 residues. Between the trimmed V and J ends, which lost 7 bases and 3 bases, there was a span of 5 bases. The CDR3 reads CATRGDTGELFF. DNA for the CDR3: TGTGCCACCAGAGGGGACACCGGGGAGCTGTTTTTT.

The chain links TRBV28 to TRBJ1-1, with TRBD1 as a possible D gene (6 bases). Germline-derived CDR1 and CDR2 are MDHEN and SYDVKM. The germline V and J ends were trimmed by 1 base and 3 bases, with 9 bases remaining between them. The CDR3 contains 14 residues. The CDR3 region is CASSLSGADTEAFF. The CDR3 coding sequence is TGTGCCAGCAGTTTATCAGGGGCGGACACTGAAGCTTTCTTT.

The V call is TRBV6-6, the J call TRBJ1-5; D possibly corresponds to TRBD1 (5 bases). The V end was cut by 2 bases, the J end by 3 bases, with 8 bases between. The germline gives CDR1 MNHNY, CDR2 SVGAGI (reference sequence). This CDR3 region has 14 residues. This CDR3 is CASSYHRYNQPQHF. Written as DNA, the CDR3 is TGTGCCAGCAGTTACCACAGGTACAATCAGCCCCAGCATTTT.

The chain has TRBV3-1 (or the pseudogene TRBV3-2) and TRBJ2-3; D is undetermined. V was cut by 1 base and J by 0 bases, with 8 bases left in between. The CDR3 is 15 amino acids. Germline lookup yields CDR1 LGHDT and CDR2 YNNKEL (reference sequence). The CDR3 sequence: CASSQGPGSTDTQYF. The CDR3 DNA reads TGTGCCAGCAGCCAAGGCCCCGGGAGCACAGATACGCAGTATTTT.

The V and J genes are TRBV4-2 and TRBJ2-5; TRBD2 aligns across 13 bases. With 5 bases clipped from V and 5 bases from J, the junction kept 14 bases outside the gene matches. Germline CDR1 reads LGHNA; CDR2 reads YNFKEQ. This CDR3 comprises 18 residues. CDR3 region: CASSSEPPGTSGAETQYF. CDR3 DNA: TGTGCCAGCAGCTCAGAACCACCCGGGACTAGCGGGGCGGAGACCCAGTACTTC.

The V and J genes are TRBV2 and TRBJ2-2, with 8 bases identical to TRBD2. The CDR3 runs to 15 residues. With 0 bases clipped from V and 4 bases from J, the junction kept 1 base outside the gene matches. Looked up from germline, CDR1 is SNHLY and CDR2 is FYNNEI. CDR3 sequence reads: CASSEASGITGELFF. CDR3 nucleotide sequence: TGTGCCAGCAGTGAAGCTAGCGGGATCACCGGGGAGCTGTTTTTT. Combining the CDR3 with reference TRBV2 and TRBJ2-2 gives the whole variable domain EPEVTQTPSHQVTQMGQEVILRCVPISNHLYFYWYRQILGQKVEFLVSFYNNEISEKSEIFDDQFSVERPDGSNFTLKIRSTKLEDSAMYFCASSEASGITGELFFGEGSRLTVL.

This clone was recorded only once. J is TRBJ2-7 and V is TRBV15; the D gene is possibly TRBD1 (8 bases). The CDR3 contains 15 residues. Germline values: CDR1 LNHNV, CDR2 YYDKDF (reference sequence). V shed 3 bases and J shed 3 bases, with 15 bases lying between them. In DNA, the CDR3 is TGTGCCACCAGCAGGGAGCGGGACAGGATCTACGAGCAGTACTTC. The encoded protein is CATSRERDRIYEQYF.

The chain recombines TRBV12-5 with TRBJ2-1; 12 bases are a match to TRBD2. After removal of 1 base from V and 5 bases from J, the junction contained 3 bases not matched to a gene. There are 16 residues in the CDR3. Germline V lookup: CDR1 LGHNT, CDR2 FRNRAP. In DNA form, the CDR3 reads TGTGCTAGTGGTTTGGGACTAGCGGGAGCACACAATGAGCAGTTCTTC. Protein product: CASGLGLAGAHNEQFF.

V gene TRBV4-3 combines with J gene TRBJ1-1, with D unresolved. The CDR3 runs 14 residues. Germline CDR1 LGHNA, CDR2 YSLEER. Trimming left V 0 bases short and J 0 bases short, with 5 bases between. CDR3 sequence: CASSQDVVNTEAFF. The CDR3 DNA sequence: TGCGCCAGCAGCCAAGATGTCGTGAACACTGAAGCTTTCTTT.